The text below deals with one T cell receptor (beta chain). It has no known antigen specificity. No per-base quality is available; no much larger clone lies one base away. Sequences MGHRA (CDR1) and YSYEKL (CDR2) are obtained from the germline V gene. The CDR3 sequence holds 14 residues, the cysteine and phenylalanine included. Only the CDR3 region is kept as DNA, spanning 42 bases read in frame from base 1. V and J lose 0 bases and 9 bases, and a span of 9 bases separates them. TCRbeta CDR3 regions were amplified from genomic DNA using the immunoSEQ Assay, a bias-controlled multiplex PCR. Concerning the study's data processing: Nucleated cell counts per sample were estimated from amplification of reference gene primers within the assay. To quantify the absolute abundance of each unique TCRbeta CDR3 rearrangement, sequence reads were collapsed and filtered. For each sample, productive Simpson clonality was calculated by taking the square root of Simpson's diversity index across productive rearrangements. TCRdb took over this immuneACCESS table, retaining in-frame rearrangements with V and J assigned. Such tables are incomplete; in checked studies, under half of the missing clones stem from an unresolved V gene, and the remainder is unexplained. The V and J calls and clone size come from that table; D and trimming were worked out from the DNA. Counted in this sample were 75,000 to 95,000 clones; approximately 90% of them appeared once. The top ten clones comprise roughly 4.4% of the sample.

This record belongs to a study of blood T cell repertoires in COVID-19 (dated by TCRdb to 2020 to 2022). Describing the broader study: Samples covering the acute and convalescent phases of COVID-19 were provided by collaborators in the United States, Italy and Spain. The material from the prospective study consisted of cDNA or gDNA derived from T cells, B-cell-depleted T cells, or PBMCs. Deeply sampled blood TCRbeta repertoires from subjects exposed to, actively infected with, or recovered from COVID-19 were included in the dataset. A freely available public database, intended as a resource for researchers studying the immune response to SARS-CoV-2, is where the repertoires were released. The samples were drawn from the first 160 participants of the ongoing ImmuneRACE study and from over 950 subjects provided by 6 global collaborators. The sample metadata nearly always contained a de-identified subject ID, COVID-19 status, age in years and sex. HLA class I and class II types, where available, came from metadata supplied by the sample provider rather than from assay-based typing.

Each collaborating institution followed its own protocols to collect whole blood in K2EDTA tubes. For TCRbeta analysis, collaborator samples were shipped as frozen whole blood, as isolated PBMCs, or as DNA extracted from either sample type. General conclusions and limits of the study: The quantity of clinical and demographic metadata differed by source and by participant and was supplied without curation.

This chain is built from TRBV4-1 and TRBJ1-6; perhaps TRBD1 is the D gene, with 6 bases matching. Material for sequencing was peripheral blood. This clonotype was sampled from a man aged 50-60 years with active COVID-19. The DNA reads TGCGCCAGCAGCCAAGAAGGACAGATTTCACCCCTCCACTTT. It translates as CASSQEGQISPLHF.